This is a list of T cell receptor beta chains from one sample in a study of T cell responses to AZD1222 COVID-19 vaccine. The table came from immunoSEQ multiplex PCR; TCRdb's copy has only in-frame clones and leaves some out. Of roughly 80,000 clones listed, around nine tenths are singletons. The sequencing used peripheral blood, collected on day 0 of MenACWY control vaccination. These receptors were obtained from an adult in good health. Both conserved end residues are part of each CDR3. Each record gives: V gene, D gene, J gene, clone size, CDR3 DNA, CDR3 protein. The D gene is left open where the match is weak. Some rows have no size entry. The others give once, few or many, or a class for an expanded clone.

v_call: TRBV15; d_call: TRBD2; j_call: TRBJ2-7; clone_size: NA; cdr3_nt: TGTGCCACCAGCAGAACATCCAAGGGACTAGCGGGAGAGTCCTACGAGCAGTACTTC; cdr3_aa: CATSRTSKGLAGESYEQYF
v_call: TRBV11-2; d_call: NA; j_call: TRBJ1-2; clone_size: NA; cdr3_nt: TGTGCCAGCAGCTTAGGGGGGGGCACAAGTTATGGCTACACCTTC; cdr3_aa: CASSLGGGTSYGYTF
v_call: TRBV9; d_call: NA; j_call: TRBJ1-1; clone_size: NA; cdr3_nt: TGTGCCAGCAGCAGTGGGGCGGGGGACACTGAAGCTTTCTTT; cdr3_aa: CASSSGAGDTEAFF
v_call: TRBV18; d_call: NA; j_call: TRBJ1-1; clone_size: NA; cdr3_nt: TGTGCCAGCTCACCACCGGGAAACAGCAGATCTTTCTTT; cdr3_aa: CASSPPGNSRSFF
v_call: TRBV6-2/TRBV6-3; d_call: NA; j_call: TRBJ2-2; clone_size: NA; cdr3_nt: TGTGCCAGCAGCTTTAAGTGGGGAAACTTGAACACCGGGGAGCTGTTTTTT; cdr3_aa: CASSFKWGNLNTGELFF
v_call: TRBV27; d_call: TRBD1; j_call: TRBJ1-4; clone_size: NA; cdr3_nt: TGTGCCAGCAGTTTTTCCACAGGGGGTGGTGAAAAACTGTTTTTT; cdr3_aa: CASSFSTGGGEKLFF
v_call: TRBV24-1; d_call: NA; j_call: TRBJ1-5; clone_size: NA; cdr3_nt: TGTGCCACCAGTGATTTACCCAATCAGCCCCAGCATTTT; cdr3_aa: CATSDLPNQPQHF
v_call: TRBV30; d_call: NA; j_call: TRBJ2-2; clone_size: NA; cdr3_nt: TGTGCCTGGAGTGTAACAACAGGCGGGGAGCTGTTTTTT; cdr3_aa: CAWSVTTGGELFF
v_call: TRBV10-3; d_call: TRBD1; j_call: TRBJ1-5; clone_size: NA; cdr3_nt: TGTGCCATCAGTGAGCGTTCCCAGGGACAGGGCGAAAATCAGCCCCAGCATTTT; cdr3_aa: CAISERSQGQGENQPQHF
v_call: TRBV12-3/TRBV12-4; d_call: NA; j_call: TRBJ1-1; clone_size: NA; cdr3_nt: TGTGCCAGCAGTTTATTGGCAGAAGCTTTCTTT; cdr3_aa: CASSLLAEAFF
v_call: TRBV27; d_call: NA; j_call: TRBJ2-1; clone_size: NA; cdr3_nt: TGTGCCAGCACCCGTGGTAGTCACAGCTACAATGAGCAGTTCTTC; cdr3_aa: CASTRGSHSYNEQFF
v_call: TRBV7-2; d_call: TRBD1; j_call: TRBJ2-3; clone_size: NA; cdr3_nt: TGTGCCAGCAGCTTAGGGACAGGGCAAACAGATACGCAGTATTTT; cdr3_aa: CASSLGTGQTDTQYF
v_call: TRBV28; d_call: TRBD2; j_call: TRBJ2-1; clone_size: NA; cdr3_nt: TGTGCCAGCAGGGGACTAGCGGGAGTTTACGGTGAGCAGTTCTTC; cdr3_aa: CASRGLAGVYGEQFF
v_call: TRBV4-3; d_call: NA; j_call: TRBJ1-1; clone_size: NA; cdr3_nt: TGCGCCAGCAGCCAAGAGGGCATTAACACTGAAGCTTTCTTT; cdr3_aa: CASSQEGINTEAFF
v_call: TRBV19; d_call: TRBD2; j_call: TRBJ2-1; clone_size: NA; cdr3_nt: TGTGCCAGTAAAGACGTAGCGGGGTCCTTCTACAATGAGCAGTTCTTC; cdr3_aa: CASKDVAGSFYNEQFF
v_call: TRBV11-2; d_call: NA; j_call: TRBJ2-7; clone_size: NA; cdr3_nt: TGTGCCAGCAGCTTAGTGGAGGGACGCTACGAGCAGTACTTC; cdr3_aa: CASSLVEGRYEQYF
v_call: TRBV6-2/TRBV6-3; d_call: NA; j_call: TRBJ2-6; clone_size: once; cdr3_nt: TGTGCCAGCAGTTACTCGAAAAGCGGCAGTGGGGCCAACGTCCTGACTTTC; cdr3_aa: CASSYSKSGSGANVLTF
v_call: TRBV7-2; d_call: NA; j_call: TRBJ2-7; clone_size: NA; cdr3_nt: TGTGCCAGCAGCCGAGACCAATACGAGCAGTACTTC; cdr3_aa: CASSRDQYEQYF
v_call: TRBV6-6; d_call: NA; j_call: TRBJ1-1; clone_size: NA; cdr3_nt: TGTGCCAGCAGTTACTCAGGTCGCACTGAAGCTTTCTTT; cdr3_aa: CASSYSGRTEAFF
v_call: TRBV28; d_call: TRBD1; j_call: TRBJ1-3; clone_size: NA; cdr3_nt: TGTGCCAGCAGCCAGACAGGGGCTCTTGGAAACACCATATATTTT; cdr3_aa: CASSQTGALGNTIYF
v_call: TRBV6-2/TRBV6-3; d_call: TRBD1; j_call: TRBJ1-4; clone_size: few; cdr3_nt: TGTGCCAGCGGCCCACAGGGGGTGATGGAAAAACTGTTTTTT; cdr3_aa: CASGPQGVMEKLFF
v_call: TRBV5-1; d_call: NA; j_call: TRBJ2-7; clone_size: NA; cdr3_nt: TGCGCCAGCAGCTTCGGCGGGAACGAGCAGTACTTC; cdr3_aa: CASSFGGNEQYF
v_call: TRBV7-8; d_call: NA; j_call: TRBJ2-5; clone_size: NA; cdr3_nt: TGTGCCAGCAGCCGGGAGACCCAGTACTTC; cdr3_aa: CASSRETQYF
v_call: TRBV30; d_call: NA; j_call: TRBJ1-3; clone_size: NA; cdr3_nt: TGTGCCTGGAGTGGCCAGGGACACACCATATATTTT; cdr3_aa: CAWSGQGHTIYF
v_call: TRBV18; d_call: NA; j_call: TRBJ2-6; clone_size: NA; cdr3_nt: TGTGCCAGCTCACCGGGAACTTGGCGGGGAAACCACTCTGGGGCCAACGTCCTGACTTTC; cdr3_aa: CASSPGTWRGNHSGANVLTF